This T cell receptor (beta chain) appears in the sequencing data of a study of blood T cells in healthy people across ages. Germline assignment: CDR1 MGHRA and CDR2 YSYEKL. The CDR3 covers 13 residues. Between the trimmed V and J ends, which lost 0 bases and 1 base, there was a span of 4 bases. Through a sample-barcoded 5' primer and a J-beta primer mix, a second PCR was run for roughly 6 to 12 cycles. Each cDNA molecule, via a template-switch adaptor with 12 random nucleotides, was tagged. TCRdb analysed the 5' RACE reads with MiXCR anew, one entry per CDR3 protein. This repertoire shows fewer than 750,000 distinct CDR3 sequences, more than 45% found once; its top ten account for roughly 14%.

The sequencing sample was made of blood. The receptor's source is a woman over 75 in good health. This chain uses TRBV4-1 with TRBJ2-7; unclear D gene. The CDR3 region has the DNA TGCGCCAGCAGCCAAGAAAAATCCTACGAGCAGTACTTC. It encodes CASSQEKSYEQYF.